The text below deals with one T cell receptor beta chain. No antigen is known for it. This entry comes from a study of graft-versus-host responses after intestinal transplantation. As for the study in general: Induction using anti-thymocyte globulin, followed by tacrolimus and steroids for approximately 3 years, was given to all recipients.

Study findings and constraints: The study associated peak circulating GvH clone levels with early post-transplant HvG declines. The marrow of recipients harbored GvH clones, and ileum or blood showed some of them first. When patients had graft-donor T cell macrochimerism, their allografts held high graft-versus-host to host-versus-graft clonal ratios.

TCRdb keeps only in-frame clones here, not all; method: immunoSEQ multiplex PCR. The sample yields around 130,000 clones, roughly nine tenths seen once. There are 15 residues in the CDR3. V dropped 4 bases and J dropped 6; count of bases not matched to a gene: 5. Germline V CDR1 and CDR2: LNHDA, SQIVND (reference sequence). The sample in question was unstimulated CD4+ T cells sorted from spleen or lymph node cells, obtained before intestinal transplant. The receptor comes from a human donor who received an intestinal transplant. The chain couples TRBV19 to TRBJ2-3, with 12 bases identical to TRBD1. CDR3 nucleotide sequence: TGTGCCAGTAGTAAGGGGACAGGGGGCGTCGATACGCAGTATTTT. Residues: CASSKGTGGVDTQYF. Based on the CDR3 plus reference TRBV19 and TRBJ2-3, the full variable domain is DGGITQSPKYLFRKEGQNVTLSCEQNLNHDAMYWYRQDPGQGLRLIYYSQIVNDFQKGDIAEGYSVSREKKESFPLTVTSAQKNPTAFYLCASSKGTGGVDTQYFGPGTRLTVL.